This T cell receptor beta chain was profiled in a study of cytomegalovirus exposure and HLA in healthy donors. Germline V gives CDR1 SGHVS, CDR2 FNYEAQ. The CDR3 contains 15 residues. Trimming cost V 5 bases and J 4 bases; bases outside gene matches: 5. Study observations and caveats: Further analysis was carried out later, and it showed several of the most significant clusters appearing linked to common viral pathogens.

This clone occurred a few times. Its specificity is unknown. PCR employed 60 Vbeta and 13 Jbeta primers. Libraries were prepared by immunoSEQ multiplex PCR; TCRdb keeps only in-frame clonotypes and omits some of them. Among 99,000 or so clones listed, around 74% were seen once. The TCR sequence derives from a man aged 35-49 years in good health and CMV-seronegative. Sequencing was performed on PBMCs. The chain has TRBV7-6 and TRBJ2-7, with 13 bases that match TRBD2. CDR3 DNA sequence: TGTGCCAGCAGCACTACTAGCGGGAGGGCATACGAGCAGTACTTC. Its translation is CASSTTSGRAYEQYF.